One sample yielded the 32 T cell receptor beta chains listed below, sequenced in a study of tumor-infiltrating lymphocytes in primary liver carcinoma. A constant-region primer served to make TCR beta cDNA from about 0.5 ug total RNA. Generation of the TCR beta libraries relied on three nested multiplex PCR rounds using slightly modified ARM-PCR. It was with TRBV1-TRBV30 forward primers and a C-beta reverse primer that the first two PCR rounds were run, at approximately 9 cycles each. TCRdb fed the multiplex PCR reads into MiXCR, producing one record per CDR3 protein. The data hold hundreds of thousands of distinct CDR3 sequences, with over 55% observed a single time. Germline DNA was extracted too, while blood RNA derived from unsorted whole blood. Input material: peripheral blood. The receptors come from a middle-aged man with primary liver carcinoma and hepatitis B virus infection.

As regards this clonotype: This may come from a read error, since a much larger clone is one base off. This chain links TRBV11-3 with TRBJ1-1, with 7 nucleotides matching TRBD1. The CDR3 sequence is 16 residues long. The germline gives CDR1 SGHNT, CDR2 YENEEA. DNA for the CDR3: TGTGCCAGCAGCCCTAACAGGGGACGACTGAACACTGTAGCTCTCTTT. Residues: CASSPNRGRLNTVALF. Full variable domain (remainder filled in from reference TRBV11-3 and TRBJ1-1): EAGVVQSPRYKIIEKKQPVAFWCNPISGHNTLYWYLQNLGQGPELLIRYENEEAVDDSQLPKDRFSAERLKGVDSTLKIQPAELGDSAVYLCASSPNRGRLNTVALFGQGTRLTVV.

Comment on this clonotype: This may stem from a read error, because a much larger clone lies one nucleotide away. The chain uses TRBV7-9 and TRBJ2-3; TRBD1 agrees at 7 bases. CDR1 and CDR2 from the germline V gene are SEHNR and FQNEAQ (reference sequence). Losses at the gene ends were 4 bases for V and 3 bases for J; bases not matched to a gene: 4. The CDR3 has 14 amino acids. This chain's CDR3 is CASSSGTVTDTQYF. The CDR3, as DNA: TGTGCCAGCAGCTCTGGGACAGTAACAGATACGCAGTATTTT.

For the CDR3, the DNA is TGTGCCTGGAGTCGTGGGTACCAAGAGACCCAGTACTTC. Its protein is CAWSRGYQETQYF. This chain connects TRBV30 to TRBJ2-5; D is uncertain. The germline gives CDR1 GTSNPN, CDR2 SVGIG (reference sequence). This CDR3 spans 13 amino acids. V was pared by 2 bases and J by 0 bases, with 7 bases between.

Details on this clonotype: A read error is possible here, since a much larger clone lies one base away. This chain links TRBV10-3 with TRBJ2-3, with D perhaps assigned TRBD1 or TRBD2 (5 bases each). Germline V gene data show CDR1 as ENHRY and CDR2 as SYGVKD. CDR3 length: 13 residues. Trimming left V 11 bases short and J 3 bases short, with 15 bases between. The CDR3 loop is CALSGKGTDTQYF. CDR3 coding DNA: TGTGCCCTCTCGGGGAAGGGGACAGATACGCAGTATTTT.

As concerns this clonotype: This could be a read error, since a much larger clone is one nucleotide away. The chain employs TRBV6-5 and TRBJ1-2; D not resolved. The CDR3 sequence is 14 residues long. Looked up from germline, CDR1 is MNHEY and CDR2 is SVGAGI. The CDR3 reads CAGSYSRVAGGYTF. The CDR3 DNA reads TGTGCCGGCAGTTACTCGAGGGTCGCGGGAGGCTACACCTTC.

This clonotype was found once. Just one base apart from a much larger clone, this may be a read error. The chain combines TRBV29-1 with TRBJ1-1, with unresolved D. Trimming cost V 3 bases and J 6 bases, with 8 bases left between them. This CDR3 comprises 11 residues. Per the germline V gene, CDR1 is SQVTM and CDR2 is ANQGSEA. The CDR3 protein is CSVDGRAEAFF. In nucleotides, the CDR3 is TGCAGCGTTGATGGCAGAGCTGAAGCTTTCTTT.

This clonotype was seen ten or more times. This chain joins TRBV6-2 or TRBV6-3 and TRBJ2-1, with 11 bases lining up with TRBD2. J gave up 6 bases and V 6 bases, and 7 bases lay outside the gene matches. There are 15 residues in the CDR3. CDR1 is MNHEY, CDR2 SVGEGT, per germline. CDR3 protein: CASSRLLAGVNEQFF. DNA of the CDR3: TGTGCCAGCAGCCGCTTACTAGCGGGGGTCAATGAGCAGTTCTTC.

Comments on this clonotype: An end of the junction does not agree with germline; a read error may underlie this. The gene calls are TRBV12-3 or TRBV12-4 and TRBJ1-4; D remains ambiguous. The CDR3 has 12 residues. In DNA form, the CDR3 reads TGTGCCAGCAGTATGATTAATGAACAACTGTTTTTC. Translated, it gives CASSMINEQLFF.

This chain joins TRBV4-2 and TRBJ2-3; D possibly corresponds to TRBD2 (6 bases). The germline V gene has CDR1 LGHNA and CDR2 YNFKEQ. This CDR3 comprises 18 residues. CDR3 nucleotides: TGTACTAGCAGCCGAACCCCCCCCGGTAGCGGTGGGACAGATACGCAGTATTTT. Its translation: CTSSRTPPGSGGTDTQYF.

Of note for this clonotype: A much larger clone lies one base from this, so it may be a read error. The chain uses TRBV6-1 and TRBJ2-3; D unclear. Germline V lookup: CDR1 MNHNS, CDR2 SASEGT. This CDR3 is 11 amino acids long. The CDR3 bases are TGTGCCAGCAGTACCCCGGATACGCGGTATTTT. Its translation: CASSTPDTRYF.

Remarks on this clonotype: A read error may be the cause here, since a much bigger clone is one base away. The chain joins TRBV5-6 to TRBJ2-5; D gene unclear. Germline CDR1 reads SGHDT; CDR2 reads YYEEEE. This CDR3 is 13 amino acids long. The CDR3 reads CASSFRSEEIQYF. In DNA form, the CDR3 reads TGTGCCAGCAGCTTCCGGTCCGAAGAGATCCAGTACTTC.

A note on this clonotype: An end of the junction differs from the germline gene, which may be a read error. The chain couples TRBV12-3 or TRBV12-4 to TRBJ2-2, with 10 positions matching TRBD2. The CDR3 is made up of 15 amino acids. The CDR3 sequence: CAGSLKAGGPGELFF. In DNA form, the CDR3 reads TGTGCCGGCAGTTTGAAAGCGGGAGGGCCCGGGGAGCTGTTTTTT.

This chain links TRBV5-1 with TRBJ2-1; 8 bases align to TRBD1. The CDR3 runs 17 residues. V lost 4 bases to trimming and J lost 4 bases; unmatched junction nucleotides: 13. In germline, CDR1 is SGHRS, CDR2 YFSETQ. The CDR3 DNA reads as TGCGCCAGCAGCCCCGCGCAGGGGGCGAAAGTGTACAATGAGCAGTTCTTC. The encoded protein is CASSPAQGAKVYNEQFF.

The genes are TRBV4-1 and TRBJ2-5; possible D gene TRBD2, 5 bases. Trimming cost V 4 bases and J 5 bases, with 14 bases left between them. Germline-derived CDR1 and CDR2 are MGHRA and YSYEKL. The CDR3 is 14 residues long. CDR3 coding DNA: TGCGCCAGCAGCCGAAATCCCGGCGGGGAGACCCAGTACTTC. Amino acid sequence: CASSRNPGGETQYF.

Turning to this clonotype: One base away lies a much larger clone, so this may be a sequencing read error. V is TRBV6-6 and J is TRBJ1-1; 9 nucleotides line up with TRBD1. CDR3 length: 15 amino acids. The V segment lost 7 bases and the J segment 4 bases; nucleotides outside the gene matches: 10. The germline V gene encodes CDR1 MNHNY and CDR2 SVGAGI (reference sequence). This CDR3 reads CASTSGQGWCTEAFF. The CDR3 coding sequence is TGTGCCAGCACTTCGGGACAGGGCTGGTGCACTGAAGCTTTCTTT.

CDR3 coding DNA: TGTGCCAGCAACCCTGGGAGGAGTAACACCGGGGAGCTGTTTTTT. Residues: CASNPGRSNTGELFF. The chain uses TRBV11-1 and TRBJ2-2; TRBD2 is a possible D gene (6 bases). CDR3 length: 15 amino acids. V dropped 7 bases and J dropped 2 bases, with 14 bases sitting between them. From germline, CDR1 is SGHAT and CDR2 FQDESV (reference sequence).

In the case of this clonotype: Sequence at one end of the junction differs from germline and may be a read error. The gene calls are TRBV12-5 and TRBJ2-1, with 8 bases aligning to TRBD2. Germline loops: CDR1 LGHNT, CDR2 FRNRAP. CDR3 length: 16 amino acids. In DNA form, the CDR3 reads TGTACTAGTGGTTTGGGGACTAGTGGCTCCTACAATGAGCAATTCTTC. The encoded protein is CTSGLGTSGSYNEQFF.

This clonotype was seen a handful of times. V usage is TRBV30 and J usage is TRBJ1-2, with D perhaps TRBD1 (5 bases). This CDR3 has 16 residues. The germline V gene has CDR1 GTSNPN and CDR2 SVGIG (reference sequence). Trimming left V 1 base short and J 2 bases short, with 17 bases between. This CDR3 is CAWSETLRGYNYGYTF. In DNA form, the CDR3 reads TGTGCCTGGAGTGAGACTTTGCGGGGCTACAACTATGGCTACACCTTC.

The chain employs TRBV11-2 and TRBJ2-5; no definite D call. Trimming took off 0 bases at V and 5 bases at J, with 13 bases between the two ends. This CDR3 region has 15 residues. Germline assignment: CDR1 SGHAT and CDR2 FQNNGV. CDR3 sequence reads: CASSLDSIGSETQYF. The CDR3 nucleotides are TGTGCCAGCAGCTTAGACTCGATAGGGTCGGAGACCCAGTACTTC.

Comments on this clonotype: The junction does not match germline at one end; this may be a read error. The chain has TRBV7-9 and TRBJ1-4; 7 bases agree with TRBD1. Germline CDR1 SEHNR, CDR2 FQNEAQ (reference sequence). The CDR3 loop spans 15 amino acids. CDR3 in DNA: TGCGCCAGCAGCTTCGGCCGGGACAGTAATGGAAAACTGTTTTTT. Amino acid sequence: CASSFGRDSNGKLFF.

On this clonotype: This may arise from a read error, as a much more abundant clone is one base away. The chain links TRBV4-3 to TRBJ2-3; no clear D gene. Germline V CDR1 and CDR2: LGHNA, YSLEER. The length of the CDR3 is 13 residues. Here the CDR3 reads CASSQRLLDMQYF. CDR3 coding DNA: TGCGCCAGCAGCCAGAGACTTTTAGATATGCAGTATTTT.

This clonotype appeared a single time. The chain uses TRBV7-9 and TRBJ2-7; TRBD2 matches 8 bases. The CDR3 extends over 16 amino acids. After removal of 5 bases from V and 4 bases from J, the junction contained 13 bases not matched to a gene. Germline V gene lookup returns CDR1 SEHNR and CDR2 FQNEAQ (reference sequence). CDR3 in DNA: TGTGCCAGCAGCCCCAGGGGTACTAGCGGATTTTACGAGCAGTACTTC. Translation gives CASSPRGTSGFYEQYF.

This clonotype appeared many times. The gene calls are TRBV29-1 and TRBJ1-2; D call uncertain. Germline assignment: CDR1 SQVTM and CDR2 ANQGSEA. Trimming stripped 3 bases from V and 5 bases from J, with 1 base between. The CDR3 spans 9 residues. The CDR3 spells CSVEYGYTF. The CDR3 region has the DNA TGCAGCGTTGAGTATGGCTACACCTTC.

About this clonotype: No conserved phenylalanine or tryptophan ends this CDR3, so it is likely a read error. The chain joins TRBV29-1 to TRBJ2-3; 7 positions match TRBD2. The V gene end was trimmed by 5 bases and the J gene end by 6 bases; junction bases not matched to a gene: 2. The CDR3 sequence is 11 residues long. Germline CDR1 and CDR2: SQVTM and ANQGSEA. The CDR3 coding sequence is TGCAGCGTTCGGGGAGGGGATACGCAGTATCCT. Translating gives CSVRGGDTQYP.

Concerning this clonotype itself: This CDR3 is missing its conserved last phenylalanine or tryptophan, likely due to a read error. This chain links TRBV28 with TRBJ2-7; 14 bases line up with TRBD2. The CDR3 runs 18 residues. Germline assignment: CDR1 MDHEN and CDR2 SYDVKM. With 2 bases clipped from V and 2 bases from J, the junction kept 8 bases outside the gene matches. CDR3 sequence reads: CASSLLLGLAGETYEQYI. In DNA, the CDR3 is TGTGCCAGCAGTTTACTCTTGGGACTAGCGGGAGAAACCTACGAGCAGTACATC.

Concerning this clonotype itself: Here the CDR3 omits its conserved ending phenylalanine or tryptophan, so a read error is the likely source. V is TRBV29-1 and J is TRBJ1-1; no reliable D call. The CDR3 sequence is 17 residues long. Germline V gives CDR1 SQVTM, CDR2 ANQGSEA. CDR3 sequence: CSVEVINLGTQRPDAFS. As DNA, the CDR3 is TGCAGCGTTGAAGTCATAAATCTGGGCACCCAACGACCTGATGCTTTCTCT.

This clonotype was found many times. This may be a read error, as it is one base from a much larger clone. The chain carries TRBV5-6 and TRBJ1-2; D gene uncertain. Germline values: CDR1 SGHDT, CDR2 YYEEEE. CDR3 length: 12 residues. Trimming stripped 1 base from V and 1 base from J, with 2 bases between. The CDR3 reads CASSLRNYGYTF. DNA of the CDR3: TGTGCCAGCAGCTTGCGTAACTATGGCTACACCTTC.

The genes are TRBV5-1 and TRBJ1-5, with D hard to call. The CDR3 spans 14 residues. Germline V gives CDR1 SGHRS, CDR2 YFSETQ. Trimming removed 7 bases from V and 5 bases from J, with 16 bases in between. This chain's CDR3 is CASGSSAGDQPQHF. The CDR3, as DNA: TGCGCCAGCGGCTCCAGCGCCGGCGATCAGCCCCAGCATTTT.

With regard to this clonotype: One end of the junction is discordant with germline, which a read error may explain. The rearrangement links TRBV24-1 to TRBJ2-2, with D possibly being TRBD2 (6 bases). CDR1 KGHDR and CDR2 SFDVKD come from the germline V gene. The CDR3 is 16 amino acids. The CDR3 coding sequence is TGTGCCACCAGTGTTTTGGGACTTCATCTGGGCGGGGAGCTGTTTTTT. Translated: CATSVLGLHLGGELFF.

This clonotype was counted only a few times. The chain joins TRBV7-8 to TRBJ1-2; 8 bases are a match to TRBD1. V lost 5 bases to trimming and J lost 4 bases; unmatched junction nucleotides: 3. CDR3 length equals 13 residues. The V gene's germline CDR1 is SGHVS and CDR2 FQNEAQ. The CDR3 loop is CASSTQGGYGYTF. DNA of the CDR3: TGTGCCAGCAGCACACAGGGGGGCTATGGCTACACCTTC.

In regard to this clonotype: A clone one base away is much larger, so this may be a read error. The CDR3 is CASSQDRHLYGYTF. CDR3 bases: TGCGCCAGCAGCCAAGATCGACATCTCTATGGCTACACCTTC. The chain has TRBV4-1 and TRBJ1-2, with D uncertain. The CDR3 covers 14 residues. Germline CDR1 reads MGHRA; CDR2 reads YSYEKL. The V and J ends lost 0 bases and 4 bases respectively, with 9 bases between them.

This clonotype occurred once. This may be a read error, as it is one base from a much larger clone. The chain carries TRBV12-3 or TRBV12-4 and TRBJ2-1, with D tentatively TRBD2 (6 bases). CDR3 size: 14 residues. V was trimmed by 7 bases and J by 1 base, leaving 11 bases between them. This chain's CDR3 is CASTLEGSYNEQFF. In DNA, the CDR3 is TGTGCCAGCACCTTGGAGGGGTCCTACAATGAGCAGTTCTTC.